Presented here are 23 T cell receptor beta chains from one specimen sequenced in a study of immune evolution from preneoplasia to lung adenocarcinoma. Generated by immunoSEQ multiplex PCR, the TCRdb table keeps only in-frame clones and is missing some. The repertoire holds 37,000 or so clones, about 74% seen once, with approximately 6.2% in the top ten. The sample comprised FFPE invasive lung adenocarcinoma tissue. The receptors here all came from a person in their sixties or seventies with lung adenocarcinoma.

This sequence joins TRBV7-9 and TRBJ2-1, with 7 bases matching TRBD2. Germline trimming cut 0 bases from V and 0 bases from J; bases unmatched to any gene: 2. The CDR3 is 16 residues long. Germline V gene lookup returns CDR1 SEHNR and CDR2 FQNEAQ (reference sequence). CDR3 amino acids: CASSLALAGSYNEQFF. Written as DNA, the CDR3 is TGTGCCAGCAGCTTAGCGTTAGCGGGCTCCTACAATGAGCAGTTCTTC.

V and J are TRBV21-1 and TRBJ1-5; the table calls TRBD1, which could not be checked here. TRBV21-1 is tagged as a pseudogene. This CDR3 spans 18 amino acids. As DNA, the CDR3 is TGTGCCAGCAGCAAAGCGCTTAGGACCCCCAGGGTCAATCAGCCCCAGCATTTT. The encoded protein is CASSKALRTPRVNQPQHF.

The chain uses TRBV5-4 and TRBJ2-3; D may be TRBD2 (6 bases). Germline V gene lookup returns CDR1 SGHNT and CDR2 YYREEE (reference sequence). This CDR3 region has 14 residues. V was pared by 3 bases and J by 0 bases, with 8 bases between. The CDR3 loop is CASSSGTSTDTQYF. DNA for the CDR3: TGTGCCAGCAGCTCCGGGACTAGCACAGATACGCAGTATTTT.

With respect to this clone: Mismatch with germline at one junction end may stem from a read error. The chain uses TRBV18 and TRBJ2-7; the D is unclear. This CDR3 spans 12 amino acids. CDR1 and CDR2 from the germline V gene are KGHSH and LQKENI. In DNA, the CDR3 is TGTGCCAGCTCCCCACAAGAGTACGAGCAGTACTTC. Protein product: CASSPQEYEQYF.

V is TRBV28 and J is TRBJ2-5, with D possibly matching TRBD1 (6 bases). CDR1 and CDR2 (germline): MDHEN, SYDVKM. The CDR3 length is 14 residues. V dropped 2 bases and J dropped 9 bases, with 16 bases sitting between them. CDR3 region: CASSLPTGSRAQYF. DNA for the CDR3: TGTGCCAGCAGTTTACCAACAGGGTCCCGGGCCCAGTACTTC.

The chain combines TRBV4-1 with TRBJ1-1; D might be TRBD1 (5 bases). The V end lost 1 base, the J end lost 10 bases, and 19 bases lay between the germline ends. This CDR3 contains 15 residues. Germline V CDR1 and CDR2: MGHRA, YSYEKL. CDR3: CASSQGLGTLLGAFF. DNA of the CDR3: TGCGCCAGCAGCCAAGGGTTGGGGACTCTGCTTGGAGCTTTCTTT.

V usage is TRBV7-8 and J usage is TRBJ1-4; no clear D gene. CDR3 length equals 14 residues. Germline lookup yields CDR1 SGHVS and CDR2 FQNEAQ. V was cut by 1 base and J by 4 bases, with 7 bases left in between. The CDR3 DNA reads as TGTGCCAGCAGCTTAGACGGATATAATGAAAAACTGTTTTTT. Translation: CASSLDGYNEKLFF.

DNA for the CDR3: TGTGCCAGTAACGTGGGCAATCAGCCCCAGCATTTT. Protein product: CASNVGNQPQHF. The gene calls are TRBV19 and TRBJ1-5; D ambiguous. The CDR3 length is 12 residues. The V end was cut by 7 bases, the J end by 2 bases, with 6 bases between. Germline-derived CDR1 and CDR2 are LNHDA and SQIVND (reference sequence).

The DNA for the CDR3 is TGTGCCAGCAGTCCGACGGGGGACTCCTACAATGAGCAGTTCTTC. This gives the protein CASSPTGDSYNEQFF. The chain combines TRBV5-4 with TRBJ2-1, with D possibly TRBD2 on 6 matching bases. Germline V gene lookup returns CDR1 SGHNT and CDR2 YYREEE (reference sequence). The CDR3 loop spans 15 amino acids. V dropped 5 bases and J dropped 0 bases, with 12 bases sitting between them.

The rearrangement links TRBV11-2 to TRBJ2-7, with D possibly TRBD2 on 5 matching bases. Trimming removed 6 bases at V and 3 bases at J, with 12 bases between. Germline CDR1 and CDR2: SGHAT and FQNNGV. The CDR3 spans 13 residues. CDR3 DNA sequence: TGTGCCAGCAGTGGAGGATTTGGCTACGAGCAGTACTTC. This gives the protein CASSGGFGYEQYF.

This clone has just a few counts. This chain connects TRBV28 to TRBJ1-5; no reliable D call. Per the germline V gene, CDR1 is MDHEN and CDR2 is SYDVKM. The CDR3 length is 12 residues. V was clipped by 4 bases and J by 9 bases, with 10 bases between them. The CDR3 sequence: CASSSPLGPQHF. CDR3 coding DNA: TGTGCCAGCAGTTCACCCCTAGGGCCCCAGCATTTT.

About this clone itself: Other DNA sequences in the same sample also yield this CDR3. The chain employs TRBV29-1 and TRBJ2-6, with D perhaps matching TRBD2 (5 bases). Trimming took off 5 bases at V and 7 bases at J, with 15 bases between the two ends. Germline V gives CDR1 SQVTM, CDR2 ANQGSEA. CDR3 size: 14 residues. The DNA of the CDR3 is TGCAGCGTTCTAAGCGGAAGTAGAGCCAACGTCCTGACTTTC. It yields the protein CSVLSGSRANVLTF.

This chain links TRBV28 with TRBJ1-5, with D unresolved. Germline loops: CDR1 MDHEN, CDR2 SYDVKM. V was shortened by 2 bases and J by 7 bases, with 9 bases between the two germline ends. The CDR3 has 13 amino acids. This CDR3 reads CASSLGEGQPQHF. DNA for the CDR3: TGTGCCAGCAGTTTAGGGGAGGGACAGCCCCAGCATTTT.

This chain connects TRBV19 to TRBJ2-1; 13 bases align to TRBD2. Germline V CDR1 and CDR2: LNHDA, SQIVND (reference sequence). With V trimmed by 4 bases and J by 6 bases, 9 bases remained unmatched. The CDR3 contains 17 residues. The CDR3 DNA reads TGTGCCAGTAGTAGGACTAGCGGGAGTGCCCAGGGCAATGAGCAGTTCTTC. This gives the protein CASSRTSGSAQGNEQFF.

CDR3 residues: CASSSGGGGRAGGLETQYF. CDR3 sequence (DNA): TGTGCCAGCAGCTCCGGCGGCGGGGGTAGAGCGGGAGGGCTTGAGACCCAGTACTTC. The V gene is TRBV11-2, the J gene TRBJ2-5; 10 nucleotides align to TRBD2. CDR3 size: 19 residues. Germline CDR1 is SGHAT and CDR2 is FQNNGV. The J segment lost 5 bases and the V segment lost 4 bases, leaving 19 bases of the junction unmatched.

V usage is TRBV27 and J usage is TRBJ2-1; TRBD2 agrees at 7 bases. Germline V gene sequence: CDR1 MNHEY, CDR2 SMNVEV (reference sequence). The CDR3 spans 18 residues. The junction had 9 bases not matched to a gene; V was cut back by 1 base and J by 0 bases. CDR3 sequence: CASSLYQRGGSSYNEQFF. CDR3 nucleotide sequence: TGTGCCAGCAGTTTATACCAGCGGGGCGGGAGCTCCTACAATGAGCAGTTCTTC.

The chain recombines TRBV18 with TRBJ1-4; D unclear. Trimming removed 2 bases from V and 8 bases from J, with 6 bases in between. This CDR3 has 12 residues. Germline V CDR1 and CDR2: KGHSH, LQKENI. CDR3 sequence: CASSPAEEKLFF. In nucleotides, the CDR3 is TGTGCCAGCTCACCAGCGGAGGAAAAACTGTTTTTT.

This rearrangement joins TRBV9 to TRBJ2-2; 8 bases are a match to TRBD1. Per germline, CDR1 SGDLS and CDR2 YYNGEE. Germline trimming cut 3 bases from V and 5 bases from J; bases unmatched to any gene: 9. The CDR3 sequence is 16 residues long. CDR3 sequence (DNA): TGTGCCAGCAGCGCACCGATGGACAGGGAGACCGGGGAGCTGTTTTTT. Residues: CASSAPMDRETGELFF.

The J gene is TRBJ2-1, the V gene TRBV19, with D maybe TRBD2 (6 bases). CDR1 is LNHDA, CDR2 SQIVND, per germline (reference sequence). Trimming stripped 3 bases from V and 9 bases from J, with 12 bases between. This CDR3 has 13 amino acids. The CDR3, as DNA: TGTGCCAGTAGTATGGGATTGGGAGGTGAGCAGTTCTTC. Translating it yields CASSMGLGGEQFF. Based on the CDR3 plus reference TRBV19 and TRBJ2-1, the full variable domain is DGGITQSPKYLFRKEGQNVTLSCEQNLNHDAMYWYRQDPGQGLRLIYYSQIVNDFQKGDIAEGYSVSREKKESFPLTVTSAQKNPTAFYLCASSMGLGGEQFFGPGTRLTVL.

This clone was recorded a few times. J is TRBJ2-1 and V is TRBV15, with 7 bases aligning to TRBD1. The J segment lost 4 bases and the V segment lost 3 bases, leaving 9 bases of the junction unmatched. This CDR3 comprises 16 residues. The germline V gene encodes CDR1 LNHNV and CDR2 YYDKDF (reference sequence). The CDR3 region has the DNA TGTGCCACCAGCAGGGACCTCGGGACAGTATACAATGAGCAGTTCTTC. Residues: CATSRDLGTVYNEQFF.

The rearrangement joins TRBV7-2 to TRBJ2-6, with D unclear. This CDR3 spans 15 amino acids. Germline V CDR1 and CDR2: SGHTA, FQGNSA. V was shortened by 5 bases and J by 1 base, with 9 bases between the two germline ends. DNA for the CDR3: TGTGCCAGCAGCCCGAGGAGATCTGGGGCCAACGTCCTGACTTTC. This translates into CASSPRRSGANVLTF.

J is TRBJ1-1 and V is TRBV18; D remains unclear. V lost 2 bases, J lost 1 base, and 11 bases lay in between. The CDR3 runs 15 residues. CDR1 is KGHSH, CDR2 LQKENI, per germline. CDR3: CASSPNIVRNTEAFF. The CDR3 nucleotides read TGTGCCAGCTCACCAAATATAGTCAGGAACACTGAAGCTTTCTTT.

This clone has a handful of counts. The CDR3 region has the DNA TGTGCCAGCAGCTCCAACCTGGGGGGTGGCTACACCTTC. This translates into CASSSNLGGGYTF. This sequence joins TRBV11-3 and TRBJ1-2; D is perhaps TRBD1 (5 bases). V was clipped by 4 bases and J by 7 bases, with 13 bases between them. Germline CDR1 and CDR2: SGHNT and YENEEA. The CDR3 extends over 13 amino acids.